This passage covers 16 T cell receptor beta chains from one sample sequenced in a study of blood T cell repertoires in COVID-19. Sequencing used immunoSEQ multiplex PCR; TCRdb keeps in-frame clones, though not all of them. Of 65,000 to 95,000 clones in the sample, roughly 84% are singletons; the top ten hold roughly 2.7%. Input material: peripheral blood. The source of these receptors is a man between 65 and 85 years old with active or convalescent COVID-19.

This clone turned up a few times. The chain recombines TRBV9 with TRBJ1-3, with 8 bases identical to TRBD1. The CDR3 has 18 amino acids. V lost 4 bases to trimming and J lost 2 bases; unmatched junction nucleotides: 14. Germline V gene sequence: CDR1 SGDLS, CDR2 YYNGEE. The CDR3 bases are TGTGCCAGCAGCTCTACTCCTCGTACAGGGGGTGCTGGAAACACCATATATTTT. It codes for CASSSTPRTGGAGNTIYF.

The rearrangement joins TRBV7-2 to TRBJ2-5; TRBD1 aligns across 9 bases. The CDR3 covers 14 residues. The V segment lost 3 bases and the J segment 3 bases; nucleotides outside the gene matches: 2. Germline CDR1 is SGHTA and CDR2 is FQGNSA. The CDR3 reads CASSFGTGKETQYF. Written as DNA, the CDR3 is TGTGCCAGCAGCTTTGGGACAGGGAAAGAGACCCAGTACTTC.

The rearrangement links TRBV19 to TRBJ1-2; D remains ambiguous. Trimming stripped 1 base from V and 1 base from J, with 16 bases between. Germline V gene data show CDR1 as LNHDA and CDR2 as SQIVND (reference sequence). The CDR3 loop spans 17 amino acids. CDR3 DNA: TGTGCCAGTAGTATAGGAAAACGGCAGGTGATTAACTATGGCTACACCTTC. It yields the protein CASSIGKRQVINYGYTF. The full variable domain, rest sourced from reference TRBV19 and TRBJ1-2, is DGGITQSPKYLFRKEGQNVTLSCEQNLNHDAMYWYRQDPGQGLRLIYYSQIVNDFQKGDIAEGYSVSREKKESFPLTVTSAQKNPTAFYLCASSIGKRQVINYGYTFGSGTRLTVV.

The chain employs TRBV24-1 and TRBJ2-2, with TRBD2 as a possible D gene (7 bases). Per the germline V gene, CDR1 is KGHDR and CDR2 is SFDVKD. The CDR3 spans 18 residues. The ends were cut back, 4 bases at V and 7 bases at J, with 24 bases in the middle. The CDR3 nucleotides read TGTGCCACCAGTGACTCAACGGGGGGCGTTCCACAGGTCGGGGAGCTGTTTTTT. Its translation is CATSDSTGGVPQVGELFF.

The V and J genes are TRBV14 and TRBJ2-1; 8 bases align to TRBD2. Germline CDR1 SGHDN, CDR2 FVKESK. This CDR3 contains 17 residues. Unmatched junction bases numbered 11, after V lost 0 bases and J lost 7 bases. DNA of the CDR3: TGTGCCAGCAGCCAAGATTCTGGTAGCGGGAACAGGAATGAGCAGTTCTTC. It is translated as CASSQDSGSGNRNEQFF. Drawing the rest from reference TRBV14 and TRBJ2-1, the complete variable domain is EAGVTQFPSHSVIEKGQTVTLRCDPISGHDNLYWYRRVMGKEIKFLLHFVKESKQDESGMPNNRFLAERTGGTYSTLKVQPAELEDSGVYFCASSQDSGSGNRNEQFFGPGTRLTVL.

This clone was seen only a few times. The V call is TRBV19, the J call TRBJ1-5; 9 bases match TRBD1. CDR3 length: 15 residues. Losses at the gene ends were 5 bases for V and 4 bases for J; bases not matched to a gene: 6. Germline V gene lookup returns CDR1 LNHDA and CDR2 SQIVND (reference sequence). The CDR3 DNA reads as TGTGCCAGTAGTCTCCGAGGACAGGGGAATCAGCCCCAGCATTTT. It translates to CASSLRGQGNQPQHF.

This clone was seen a single time. The chain carries TRBV19 and TRBJ2-3; 12 nucleotides match TRBD2. V lost 5 bases to trimming and J lost 0 bases; unmatched junction nucleotides: 6. Per the germline V gene, CDR1 is LNHDA and CDR2 is SQIVND (reference sequence). This CDR3 is 17 amino acids long. CDR3 in DNA: TGTGCCAGTAGTGCCTCTAGCGGGGGGGGAAGCACAGATACGCAGTATTTT. Amino acid sequence: CASSASSGGGSTDTQYF.

The V call is TRBV25-1, the J call TRBJ2-5; 12 bases agree with TRBD1. Germline V gene sequence: CDR1 MGHDK, CDR2 SYGVNS. V lost 6 bases to trimming and J lost 1 base; unmatched junction nucleotides: 3. The CDR3 has 15 amino acids. This chain's CDR3 is CASSRDRGPQETQYF. CDR3 sequence (DNA): TGTGCCAGCAGCCGGGACAGGGGGCCCCAAGAGACCCAGTACTTC.

For the CDR3, the DNA is TGTGCCAGCAGGGGGGCAGGCGAGAATTCACCCCTCCACTTT. Translating it yields CASRGAGENSPLHF. The gene calls are TRBV3-1 (or the pseudogene TRBV3-2) and TRBJ1-6; D is possibly TRBD1 (6 bases). The CDR3 is 14 amino acids. Germline V lookup: CDR1 LGHDT, CDR2 YNNKEL (reference sequence). V shed 6 bases and J shed 7 bases, with 13 bases lying between them.

The rearrangement joins TRBV7-6 to TRBJ2-5, with D tentatively TRBD1 (6 bases). Germline CDR1 is SGHVS and CDR2 is FNYEAQ. The CDR3 totals 15 residues. V dropped 1 base and J dropped 1 base, with 10 bases sitting between them. In DNA form, the CDR3 reads TGTGCCAGCAGCTTAGAGGGACAAGTCCAAGAGACCCAGTACTTC. Amino acid sequence: CASSLEGQVQETQYF.

This clone was detected once. The rearrangement uses TRBV5-4 and TRBJ2-7; 9 bases map to TRBD2. Germline trimming cut 4 bases from V and 7 bases from J; bases unmatched to any gene: 12. CDR3 size: 15 residues. Germline-derived CDR1 and CDR2 are SGHNT and YYREEE (reference sequence). The CDR3 DNA follows: TGTGCCAGCAGCCTGGCGGCGGGGGGGCCGAGTGAGCAGTACTTC. Amino acid sequence: CASSLAAGGPSEQYF.

The rearrangement joins TRBV7-8 to TRBJ2-7; a weak D match, TRBD1 (6 bases). The germline V and J ends were trimmed by 5 bases and 1 base, with 9 bases remaining between them. Per the germline V gene, CDR1 is SGHVS and CDR2 is FQNEAQ. The CDR3 length is 13 residues. The CDR3: CASSRDISYEQYF. For the CDR3, the DNA is TGTGCCAGCAGCCGGGACATTTCCTACGAGCAGTACTTC. Together with reference TRBV7-8 and TRBJ2-7, the CDR3 gives the full variable domain: GAGVSQSPRYKVAKRGQDVALRCDPISGHVSLFWYQQALGQGPEFLTYFQNEAQLDKSGLPSDRFFAERPEGSVSTLKIQRTQQEDSAVYLCASSRDISYEQYFGPGTRLTVT.

This clone was picked up a small number of times. CDR3 in DNA: TGTGCCAGTAGCCAACGAAGAGCCGAGCAGTTCTTC. Translated: CASSQRRAEQFF. The chain uses TRBV19 and TRBJ2-1, with D hard to call. This CDR3 has 12 residues. V shed 6 bases and J shed 10 bases, with 13 bases lying between them. Germline V gene data show CDR1 as LNHDA and CDR2 as SQIVND (reference sequence).

The chain joins TRBV18 to TRBJ1-5, with D tentatively TRBD1 (6 bases). Trimming took off 6 bases at V and 3 bases at J, with 12 bases between the two ends. Germline V gene data show CDR1 as KGHSH and CDR2 as LQKENI. CDR3 length equals 14 residues. In nucleotides, the CDR3 is TGTGCCAGCTCTCCAGACAGGTCCAATCAGCCCCAGCATTTT. Encoded protein: CASSPDRSNQPQHF.

The chain combines TRBV5-4 with TRBJ1-1; perhaps TRBD1 as D (6 bases). The CDR3 spans 17 residues. Germline V CDR1 and CDR2: SGHNT, YYREEE (reference sequence). The V end lost 0 bases, the J end lost 0 bases, and 15 bases lay between the germline ends. CDR3 sequence (DNA): TGTGCCAGCAGCTTGGAGGTCACAGGGCCTATGAACACTGAAGCTTTCTTT. It encodes CASSLEVTGPMNTEAFF.

The rearrangement joins TRBV2 to TRBJ2-1, with TRBD2 identical over 7 bases. There are 14 residues in the CDR3. CDR1 and CDR2 from the germline V gene are SNHLY and FYNNEI. J was trimmed by 12 bases and V by 7 bases; bases with no gene match: 15. The CDR3: CASTFGLDSSRQFF. For the CDR3, the DNA is TGTGCCAGCACTTTTGGACTAGATTCGAGTAGGCAGTTCTTC.